A selection of T cell receptor beta chains follows, all from one sample in a study of blood T cell repertoires in COVID-19. The protocol was immunoSEQ multiplex PCR, while the TCRdb copy is restricted to in-frame clones and leaves out a portion. The sample has 55,000 to 75,000 clones, around 87% seen once. The specimen was peripheral blood. The origin of the receptors is a man aged 50 or older with active COVID-19. Both conserved end residues are part of each CDR3. D genes are given only for firm matches. The size of a clone is reported for some rows only, either as once, few or many, or as a class for expanded clones.

length	V	J	size	D	CDR3	DNA
14	TRBV28	TRBJ2-3	.	TRBD2	CATLSGIWTDTQYF	TGTGCCACCCTTAGCGGGATATGGACAGATACGCAGTATTTT
14	TRBV27	TRBJ1-1	.	.	CASSEQGQGTEAFF	TGTGCCAGCAGCGAGCAGGGTCAGGGGACTGAAGCTTTCTTT
17	TRBV4-3	TRBJ1-2	.	TRBD1	CASSQDPRTGVGYGYTF	TGCGCCAGCAGCCAAGACCCGCGGACAGGGGTGGGCTATGGCTACACCTTC
13	TRBV6-5	TRBJ1-2	.	.	CASRPGVNYGYTF	TGTGCCAGCAGGCCCGGGGTTAACTATGGCTACACCTTC
15	TRBV9	TRBJ1-5	.	.	CASSGGPYSNQPQHF	TGTGCCAGCAGCGGGGGCCCTTATAGCAATCAGCCCCAGCATTTT
15	TRBV24-1	TRBJ2-3	.	TRBD1	CATSDRDRGTDTQYF	TGTGCCACCAGTGATCGGGACAGGGGAACAGATACGCAGTATTTT
11	TRBV6-6	TRBJ2-4	.	.	CASRRWAIQYF	TGTGCCAGCAGAAGATGGGCCATTCAGTACTTC
14	TRBV5-1	TRBJ2-1	.	.	CASSFGEPYNEQFF	TGCGCCAGCAGCTTCGGGGAGCCCTACAATGAGCAGTTCTTC
15	TRBV7-2	TRBJ2-5	.	TRBD1	CASSLVRGPGETQYF	TGTGCCAGCAGCTTGGTCAGGGGGCCCGGGGAGACCCAGTACTTC
16	TRBV3-1/TRBV3-2	TRBJ2-7	.	TRBD2	CASSRRSGLAGGEQYF	TGTGCCAGCAGCCGCCGATCAGGACTAGCCGGAGGCGAGCAGTACTTC
14	TRBV29-1	TRBJ2-1	.	TRBD1	CSVRGQGPYNEQFF	TGCAGCGTCCGGGGACAGGGACCATACAATGAGCAGTTCTTC
15	TRBV9	TRBJ2-1	.	.	CASSDRLVGYNEQFF	TGTGCCAGCAGCGATCGACTAGTGGGGTACAATGAGCAGTTCTTC
14	TRBV19	TRBJ2-7	.	TRBD2	CASSAKREYREQYF	TGTGCCAGTAGCGCGAAGCGGGAGTATCGGGAGCAGTACTTC
17	TRBV27	TRBJ1-5	.	TRBD1	CASSLFPTGAGSQPQHF	TGTGCCAGCAGTTTATTTCCCACAGGGGCGGGTTCGCAGCCCCAGCATTTT
16	TRBV28	TRBJ1-3	.	.	CASKTPGGVSGNTIYF	TGTGCCAGCAAGACCCCTGGGGGGGTCTCTGGAAACACCATATATTTT
15	TRBV7-6	TRBJ2-7	few	TRBD1	CASSLEDRGSYEQYF	TGTGCCAGCAGCTTGGAAGACAGGGGTTCCTACGAGCAGTACTTC
17	TRBV5-1	TRBJ1-2	once	.	CASSLDDSSLPNYGYTF	TGCGCCAGCAGCTTGGATGACAGCTCTCTTCCCAACTATGGCTACACCTTC
16	TRBV6-5	TRBJ1-2	.	.	CASSYLATVYLKGYTF	TGTGCCAGCAGTTACTTGGCGACAGTGTACCTTAAGGGCTACACCTTC
13	TRBV7-2	TRBJ1-3	once	.	CASRFDSGNTIYF	TGTGCCAGCAGGTTTGACTCCGGAAACACCATATATTTT
15	TRBV5-1	TRBJ2-1	.	.	CASSSDSTARNEQFF	TGCGCCAGCAGCTCGGATTCGACAGCAAGGAATGAGCAGTTCTTC
16	TRBV28	TRBJ1-3	.	.	CASKGGGLGMGNTIYF	TGTGCCAGCAAGGGCGGGGGACTAGGTATGGGAAACACCATATATTTT
18	TRBV28	TRBJ2-3	once	.	CASSLWAVGGGPTDTQYF	TGTGCCAGCAGTTTATGGGCCGTGGGGGGGGGCCCGACAGATACGCAGTATTTT
16	TRBV7-6	TRBJ2-7	.	TRBD2	CASSLGGREAPLEQYF	TGTGCCAGCAGCTTAGGAGGGCGGGAGGCTCCCTTGGAGCAGTACTTC
14	TRBV4-2	TRBJ2-3	.	.	CASSRERGTDTQYF	TGTGCCAGCAGCCGAGAGCGGGGCACAGATACGCAGTATTTT
14	TRBV15	TRBJ1-2	.	.	CATSPGVRGYGYTF	TGTGCCACCAGCCCGGGGGTGCGGGGCTATGGCTACACCTTC
13	TRBV7-3	TRBJ1-2	.	TRBD1	CASSPGQIYGYTF	TGTGCCAGCAGCCCGGGACAGATCTATGGCTACACCTTC
12	TRBV30	TRBJ1-2	.	TRBD1	CAWTTGVYGYTF	TGTGCCTGGACTACAGGGGTCTATGGCTACACCTTC
13	TRBV30	TRBJ2-7	once	TRBD2	CAWRGTSGGAKYF	TGTGCCTGGAGAGGGACTAGCGGGGGAGCCAAGTACTTC
14	TRBV5-5	TRBJ2-2	.	TRBD2	CASSAGGPTGELFF	TGTGCCAGCAGCGCGGGGGGGCCGACCGGGGAGCTGTTTTTT
16	TRBV30	TRBJ2-1	.	.	CAWSLKGGALSNEQFF	TGTGCCTGGAGTCTAAAGGGGGGGGCCCTGTCCAATGAGCAGTTCTTC
17	TRBV10-3	TRBJ1-5	.	.	CAISESGGGLSNQPQHF	TGTGCCATCAGTGAGTCTGGGGGGGGGCTATCTAATCAGCCCCAGCATTTT
20	TRBV7-6	TRBJ1-3	.	TRBD1	CASSLSLRSGTEISGNTIYF	TGTGCCAGCAGCTTAAGTTTGAGGTCCGGGACAGAGATCTCTGGAAACACCATATATTTT
17	TRBV4-1	TRBJ1-4	.	.	CASSQDPYGATNEKLFF	TGCGCCAGCAGCCAAGATCCTTACGGAGCAACTAATGAAAAACTGTTTTTT
13	TRBV6-1	TRBJ2-3	.	.	CASRDSLTDTQYF	TGTGCCAGCAGGGACAGTCTCACAGATACGCAGTATTTT
15	TRBV5-6	TRBJ2-7	.	TRBD1	CASSLLSGGFYEQYF	TGTGCCAGCAGCTTGCTGTCAGGGGGCTTCTACGAGCAGTACTTC
16	TRBV3-1/TRBV3-2	TRBJ2-5	.	TRBD2	CASSRSGLAGGETQYF	TGTGCCAGCAGCCGGTCGGGACTAGCGGGCGGAGAGACCCAGTACTTC
13	TRBV6-2/TRBV6-3	TRBJ2-7	few	TRBD2	CASSYAGGNEQYF	TGTGCCAGCAGTTACGCGGGGGGTAACGAGCAGTACTTC
16	TRBV7-7	TRBJ2-3	.	TRBD2	CASSLIGGLAGDTQYF	TGTGCCAGCAGCTTAATCGGGGGACTAGCGGGAGATACGCAGTATTTT
14	TRBV7-3	TRBJ2-1	once	.	CASSLRVSLNEQFF	TGTGCCAGCAGCTTGCGGGTTAGTCTCAATGAGCAGTTCTTC
15	TRBV21-1	TRBJ2-1	.	.	CASGGFQREYNEQFF	TGTGCCAGCGGGGGCTTCCAGCGGGAGTACAATGAGCAGTTCTTC
13	TRBV6-5	TRBJ2-7	.	TRBD1	CASGTGGSYEQYF	TGTGCCAGCGGGACAGGGGGCTCCTACGAGCAGTACTTC
17	TRBV11-3	TRBJ2-2	.	TRBD2	CASSLDWGRENTGELFF	TGTGCCAGCAGCTTAGATTGGGGGAGGGAGAACACCGGGGAGCTGTTTTTT
15	TRBV7-3	TRBJ2-6	.	TRBD1	CASSRTGGGANVLTF	TGTGCCAGCAGCCGGACAGGGGGTGGGGCCAACGTCCTGACTTTC
15	TRBV2	TRBJ2-5	.	TRBD2	CASSELTGGQETQYF	TGTGCCAGCAGTGAACTGACGGGGGGACAAGAGACCCAGTACTTC
15	TRBV29-1	TRBJ2-3	once	TRBD2	CSGREVQTSTDTQYF	TGCAGTGGGAGGGAAGTCCAAACTAGCACAGATACGCAGTATTTT